The text below deals with one TCR beta chain. The antigen this receptor binds is unknown. There are no base qualities to consult, and no much larger clone falls within one base. This entry comes from a study of blood T cell repertoires in COVID-19 (dated by TCRdb to the early 2020s). Regarding the complete study: The collaborator samples originated in the United States, Italy and Spain and spanned the acute and convalescent phases of COVID-19. The prospective study material was composed of cDNA or gDNA derived from T cells, B-cell-depleted T cells, or PBMCs. The dataset comprised deeply sampled blood TCRbeta repertoires from subjects exposed to, actively infected with, or recovered from COVID-19. The repertoires were released in a freely available public database intended as a resource for research on the immune response to SARS-CoV-2. Samples came from the ongoing ImmuneRACE study (first 160 participants) plus 1,254 subjects from 6 global collaborators. A de-identified subject ID, COVID-19 status, age in years and sex were almost always included in the sample metadata. Where available, HLA class I and class II types were obtained from metadata supplied by the sample provider rather than from assay-based typing. Points the paper makes about the study in general: Clinical and demographic metadata were provided uncurated, with the amount varying by source and participant.

The CDR3 numbers 16 residues from cysteine through phenylalanine. This entry keeps only the CDR3 DNA: 48 bases, framed from base 1. From a lookup of the germline V gene, CDR1 and CDR2 are SGHRS and YFSETQ. V is trimmed back by 4 bases and J by 6 bases, and the junction contains 10 bases that no gene match accounts for. Whole blood was collected in K2EDTA tubes by collaborating institutions according to the institutions' own protocols. For TCRbeta analysis, collaborator samples were shipped as frozen whole blood, as isolated PBMCs, or as DNA extracted from either sample type. The immunoSEQ Assay, a bias-controlled multiplex PCR, was used to amplify TCRbeta CDR3 regions from genomic DNA. As for the authors' bioinformatics: Nucleated cell counts per sample were estimated from amplification of reference gene primers within the assay. To quantify the absolute abundance of each unique TCRbeta CDR3 rearrangement, sequence reads were collapsed and filtered. For each sample, productive Simpson clonality was calculated as the square root of Simpson's diversity index over productive rearrangements. Sourced from immuneACCESS, this table was stored by TCRdb with only in-frame sequences that have V and J called. A share of the clones is absent; for the studies checked, an unresolved V gene accounts for under half, and the remainder has no known explanation. The V and J calls and clone size were taken over from that table, and D and trimming were inferred from the DNA. This sample holds more than 95,000 clones; about 74% were observed only once. Around 5.9% of the sample is held by the ten biggest clonotypes.

Sequenced sample: peripheral blood. This chain is built from TRBV5-1 and TRBJ1-6, with 7 bases aligning to TRBD1. The TCR originated in a man in his 70s with acute or convalescent COVID-19. CDR3 reads: CASSAGQFLFNSPLHF. The DNA is TGCGCCAGCAGCGCGGGACAGTTCCTTTTTAATTCACCCCTCCACTTT.